The text below deals with one T cell receptor beta chain. The target antigen is unknown. The sample belongs to a study of cytomegalovirus exposure and HLA in healthy donors. Whole-study context: Genetic ancestry analysis placed around four fifths of the approximately 390 donors that were genotyped in the Caucasian-associated cluster. General study results and limits: TCR beta V- and J-gene trimming, according to a later analysis, was linked to a missense DCLRE1C variant. HLA alleles showed associations with 15,000 to 20,000 TCR beta sequences in a later analysis, at a 0.05 false discovery rate. Across donors, presence/absence analyses took sequencing depth to be roughly uniform.

Germline-derived CDR1 and CDR2 are SNHLY and FYNNEI. The CDR3 contains 14 residues. V was cut by 9 bases and J by 3 bases, with 16 bases left in between. Primers for the PCR totalled 60 Vbeta and 13 Jbeta. Repertoires were generated with immunoSEQ multiplex PCR, while TCRdb's copy carries only in-frame clones and drops some. The sample lists about 200,000 clones; 82% were seen once. The receptor was derived from a man aged 40-49 years in good health and CMV-seropositive. Input material: PBMCs. The V call is TRBV2, the J call TRBJ2-3; D might be TRBD2 (5 bases). In DNA, the CDR3 is TGTGCCAGTAGGACTTCCTGGAGGACAGATACGCAGTATTTT. This translates into CASRTSWRTDTQYF.